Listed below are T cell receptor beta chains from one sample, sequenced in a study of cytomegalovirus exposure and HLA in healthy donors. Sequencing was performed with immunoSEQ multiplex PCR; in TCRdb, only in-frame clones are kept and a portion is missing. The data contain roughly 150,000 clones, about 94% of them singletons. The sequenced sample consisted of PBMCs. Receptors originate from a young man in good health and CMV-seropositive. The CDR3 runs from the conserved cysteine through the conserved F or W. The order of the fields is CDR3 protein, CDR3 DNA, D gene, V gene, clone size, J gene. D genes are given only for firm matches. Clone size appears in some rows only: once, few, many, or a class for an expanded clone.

CDR3: CASNPHVGDNEQFF
DNA: TGTGCCAGCAACCCTCACGTCGGGGACAATGAGCAGTTCTTC
D: NA
V: TRBV28
size: NA
J: TRBJ2-1

CDR3: CASSLVGDGEKLFF
DNA: TGTGCCAGCAGCTTAGTCGGGGATGGGGAAAAACTGTTTTTT
D: NA
V: TRBV11-2
size: NA
J: TRBJ1-4

CDR3: CASSQERDTEAFF
DNA: TGTGCCAGCAGCCAAGAGCGGGACACTGAAGCTTTCTTT
D: NA
V: TRBV4-2
size: once
J: TRBJ1-1

CDR3: CASSPTTGGMDGYTF
DNA: TGTGCCAGCAGTCCGACGACAGGGGGCATGGATGGCTACACCTTC
D: TRBD1
V: TRBV6-1
size: NA
J: TRBJ1-2

CDR3: CASSLTAGGSEQFF
DNA: TGCGCCAGCAGCTTGACGGCGGGAGGCAGCGAGCAGTTCTTC
D: TRBD2
V: TRBV5-1
size: NA
J: TRBJ2-1

CDR3: CASSSPGQGFHEQYF
DNA: TGTGCCAGCAGCTCACCGGGACAGGGGTTCCACGAGCAGTACTTC
D: TRBD1
V: TRBV7-6
size: NA
J: TRBJ2-7

CDR3: CASSAIGTGELFF
DNA: TGTGCCAGTAGTGCAATCGGCACCGGGGAGCTGTTTTTT
D: NA
V: TRBV19
size: NA
J: TRBJ2-2

CDR3: CASSLVTGGLNTEAFF
DNA: TGTGCCAGCAGCTTAGTAACAGGGGGGTTGAACACTGAAGCTTTCTTT
D: TRBD1
V: TRBV7-8
size: NA
J: TRBJ1-1

CDR3: CASSPGIPVTYNEQFF
DNA: TGTGCCAGCAGCCCAGGGATACCCGTTACCTACAATGAGCAGTTCTTC
D: NA
V: TRBV11-3
size: NA
J: TRBJ2-1

CDR3: CASSYSAPFSRKLFF
DNA: TGTGCCAGCAGTTACTCCGCCCCATTCTCTAGAAAACTGTTTTTT
D: NA
V: TRBV6-5
size: NA
J: TRBJ1-4

CDR3: CAISEAENTGELFF
DNA: TGTGCCATCAGTGAGGCGGAGAACACCGGGGAGTTGTTTTTT
D: NA
V: TRBV10-3
size: NA
J: TRBJ2-2

CDR3: CARSMGGTGGDESNQPQHF
DNA: TGTGCCAGAAGTATGGGAGGGACAGGGGGCGACGAGAGCAATCAGCCCCAGCATTTT
D: TRBD1
V: TRBV5-3
size: NA
J: TRBJ1-5

CDR3: CASRGAGSPGNTIYF
DNA: TGTGCCAGCAGGGGGGCAGGGTCTCCTGGAAACACCATATATTTT
D: NA
V: TRBV28
size: NA
J: TRBJ1-3

CDR3: CASSSGGGPEKLFF
DNA: TGTGCCAGCAGTTCGGGAGGAGGTCCCGAAAAACTGTTTTTT
D: NA
V: TRBV28
size: NA
J: TRBJ1-4

CDR3: CASSSLGTRIYEQYF
DNA: TGTGCCAGCAGTTCTCTCGGGACTAGGATCTACGAGCAGTACTTC
D: TRBD2
V: TRBV6-5
size: NA
J: TRBJ2-7

CDR3: CASSFLPAGGTDTQYF
DNA: TGCGCCAGCAGCTTTCTACCAGCGGGAGGCACAGATACGCAGTATTTT
D: TRBD2
V: TRBV5-1
size: NA
J: TRBJ2-3

CDR3: CASSLGQGYNEQFF
DNA: TGCGCCAGCAGCCTAGGACAGGGATACAATGAGCAGTTCTTC
D: TRBD1
V: TRBV5-1
size: NA
J: TRBJ2-1

CDR3: CASSYPPGEGETQYF
DNA: TGTGCCAGCAGTTATCCTCCGGGGGAAGGGGAGACCCAGTACTTC
D: NA
V: TRBV6-9
size: NA
J: TRBJ2-5

CDR3: CASSSRLAANTGELFF
DNA: TGTGCCAGCAGTTCCAGACTAGCAGCGAACACCGGGGAGCTGTTTTTT
D: TRBD2
V: TRBV27
size: NA
J: TRBJ2-2

CDR3: CASSLGDTLQETQYF
DNA: TGCGCCAGCAGCTTGGGGGACACATTACAAGAGACCCAGTACTTC
D: NA
V: TRBV5-1
size: NA
J: TRBJ2-5

CDR3: CASSLAPQETQYF
DNA: TGTGCCAGCAGCTTAGCCCCTCAAGAGACCCAGTACTTC
D: NA
V: TRBV11-2
size: NA
J: TRBJ2-5

CDR3: CASSLKDRLFYGYTF
DNA: TGTGCCAGCAGCTTAAAGGACAGGCTATTCTATGGCTACACCTTC
D: TRBD1
V: TRBV5-6
size: NA
J: TRBJ1-2

CDR3: CASSPVYTGRTGELFF
DNA: TGTGCCAGCAGCCCAGTCTATACGGGTCGGACCGGGGAGCTGTTTTTT
D: NA
V: TRBV11-3
size: NA
J: TRBJ2-2

CDR3: CATWAMGSPTGELFF
DNA: TGTGCCACGTGGGCGATGGGGAGTCCCACCGGGGAGCTGTTTTTT
D: NA
V: TRBV15
size: NA
J: TRBJ2-2

CDR3: CASSQGRGATNEKLFF
DNA: TGCGCCAGCAGCCAAGGGCGGGGGGCAACTAATGAAAAACTGTTTTTT
D: NA
V: TRBV4-1
size: NA
J: TRBJ1-4

CDR3: CASVAGSYEQYF
DNA: TGTGCCAGTGTAGCCGGGAGCTACGAGCAGTACTTC
D: NA
V: TRBV6-1
size: NA
J: TRBJ2-7

CDR3: CASRRDGTAIYGAFF
DNA: TGTGCCAGCAGACGAGATGGGACAGCGATCTACGGAGCTTTCTTT
D: TRBD1
V: TRBV6-6
size: NA
J: TRBJ1-1

CDR3: CASSGTVNTEAFF
DNA: TGTGCCAGCAGTGGGACAGTGAACACTGAAGCTTTCTTT
D: NA
V: TRBV25-1
size: NA
J: TRBJ1-1

CDR3: CATGAGSYEQYF
DNA: TGTGCCACCGGAGCGGGTTCATACGAGCAGTACTTC
D: NA
V: TRBV15
size: NA
J: TRBJ2-7

CDR3: CSVQDPDLGAYNEQFF
DNA: TGCAGCGTCCAAGACCCAGATCTTGGGGCGTACAATGAGCAGTTCTTC
D: NA
V: TRBV29-1
size: NA
J: TRBJ2-1

CDR3: CASSRDSSGNTIYF
DNA: TGCGCCAGCAGCCGGGACAGCTCTGGAAACACCATATATTTT
D: TRBD1
V: TRBV5-1
size: NA
J: TRBJ1-3

CDR3: CASSGTGTSGRIGSYNEQFF
DNA: TGTGCCAGCAGTGGGACCGGGACTAGCGGGAGGATCGGCTCCTACAATGAGCAGTTCTTC
D: TRBD2
V: TRBV6-1
size: NA
J: TRBJ2-1

CDR3: CANATGVSNQPQHF
DNA: TGTGCCAACGCAACAGGGGTAAGCAATCAGCCCCAGCATTTT
D: TRBD1
V: TRBV28
size: NA
J: TRBJ1-5

CDR3: CASSFSGRSEQFF
DNA: TGTGCCAGCAGCTTTAGCGGGAGGAGCGAGCAGTTCTTC
D: TRBD2
V: TRBV5-4
size: NA
J: TRBJ2-1

CDR3: CASSAYTDTQYF
DNA: TGTGCCAGCAGCGCCTACACAGATACGCAGTATTTT
D: NA
V: TRBV9
size: NA
J: TRBJ2-3

CDR3: CASSDRGRGGKNIQYF
DNA: TGTGCCAGTTCCGACCGGGGAAGAGGGGGCAAAAACATTCAGTACTTC
D: NA
V: TRBV28
size: NA
J: TRBJ2-4

CDR3: CASSLPVRTAGRYGYTF
DNA: TGTGCCAGCAGTTTGCCGGTGCGGACAGCCGGTAGATATGGCTACACCTTC
D: NA
V: TRBV28
size: NA
J: TRBJ1-2

CDR3: CASSFGQGSHGYTF
DNA: TGCGCCAGCAGCTTTGGACAGGGGTCTCATGGCTACACCTTC
D: TRBD1
V: TRBV5-1
size: NA
J: TRBJ1-2

CDR3: CASSILDSNYGYTF
DNA: TGTGCCAGTAGTATCCTTGACAGTAACTATGGCTACACCTTC
D: NA
V: TRBV19
size: NA
J: TRBJ1-2

CDR3: CASSHSSGSSADEQYF
DNA: TGTGCCAGCAGCCATTCTAGCGGGAGTTCAGCCGACGAGCAGTACTTC
D: TRBD2
V: TRBV7-8
size: NA
J: TRBJ2-7

CDR3: CASSSGLAGSYEQYF
DNA: TGCGCCAGCAGCTCGGGACTAGCGGGAAGCTACGAGCAGTACTTC
D: TRBD2
V: TRBV5-1
size: NA
J: TRBJ2-7

CDR3: CATSRDGAEKLFF
DNA: TGTGCCACCAGCAGAGATGGGGCAGAAAAACTGTTTTTT
D: NA
V: TRBV15
size: NA
J: TRBJ1-4

CDR3: CASIEAAGGPYNEQFF
DNA: TGCGCCAGCATCGAGGCAGCGGGAGGTCCCTACAATGAGCAGTTCTTC
D: TRBD2
V: TRBV5-1
size: NA
J: TRBJ2-1

CDR3: CATRTELFDYTF
DNA: TGTGCCACCCGGACAGAGCTCTTTGACTACACCTTC
D: NA
V: TRBV27
size: few
J: TRBJ1-2

CDR3: CSAGRGDTQYF
DNA: TGCAGTGCTGGGAGGGGAGATACGCAGTATTTT
D: TRBD2
V: TRBV20-1
size: NA
J: TRBJ2-3

CDR3: CASSPGLLSYNEQFF
DNA: TGTGCCAGCAGTCCGGGACTCCTCTCCTACAATGAGCAGTTCTTC
D: NA
V: TRBV5-4
size: NA
J: TRBJ2-1

CDR3: CASSSSSLADTYNEQFF
DNA: TGTGCCAGCAGCTCATCCTCACTAGCGGATACCTACAATGAGCAGTTCTTC
D: TRBD2
V: TRBV13
size: NA
J: TRBJ2-1

CDR3: CASSFFADQETQYF
DNA: TGTGCCAGCAGCTTCTTCGCGGACCAAGAGACCCAGTACTTC
D: NA
V: TRBV7-9
size: NA
J: TRBJ2-5

CDR3: CASSLAQGALGYTF
DNA: TGTGCCAGCAGCCTCGCACAGGGGGCTCTAGGCTACACCTTC
D: TRBD1
V: TRBV7-2
size: NA
J: TRBJ1-2

CDR3: CASSLAELSYNEQFF
DNA: TGCGCCAGCAGCCTAGCGGAACTCTCTTACAATGAGCAGTTCTTC
D: TRBD2
V: TRBV5-1
size: NA
J: TRBJ2-1

CDR3: CASSRSTSGRALDTQYF
DNA: TGTGCCAGCTCCCGATCGACTAGCGGGAGGGCGTTGGATACGCAGTATTTT
D: TRBD2
V: TRBV18
size: NA
J: TRBJ2-3